The 29 T cell receptor beta chains below were found in one sample sequenced in a study of T cell clonotyping in hematopoietic cell transplantation. Clones were read by immunoSEQ multiplex PCR, and TCRdb kept only the in-frame ones, dropping some. Of more than 6,500 clones in the sample, 90% to 95% are singletons; the top ten hold 1.3%. The sequencing used peripheral blood mononuclear cells, collected 30 days after allogeneic stem cell transplant. Every receptor here comes from a male patient aged 60 to 75 who had an allogeneic stem cell transplant from an unrelated donor, so T cells may come from the graft donor. Some clones in this sample may be carry-over from other donors' samples.

The rearrangement uses TRBV28 and TRBJ2-7; a possible D gene is TRBD1 (6 bases). This CDR3 is built from 15 residues. Trimming took off 6 bases at V and 2 bases at J, with 17 bases between the two ends. The germline V gene has CDR1 MDHEN and CDR2 SYDVKM. CDR3 in amino acids: CASRHYPDRTYEQYF. For the CDR3, the DNA is TGTGCCAGCAGGCACTACCCGGACAGAACCTACGAGCAGTACTTC.

The chain is built from TRBV10-3 and TRBJ2-1; 11 bases fit TRBD1. The CDR3 spans 16 residues. Germline CDR1 reads ENHRY; CDR2 reads SYGVKD. With V trimmed by 4 bases and J by 4 bases, 6 bases remained unmatched. The CDR3 bases are TGTGCCATCAGTGGGGGTGGGACAGGGGGGTACAATGAGCAGTTCTTC. Translated, it gives CAISGGGTGGYNEQFF.

The V gene is TRBV29-1, the J gene TRBJ2-7, with D maybe TRBD1 (5 bases). Per germline, CDR1 SQVTM and CDR2 ANQGSEA. With 7 bases removed from V and 3 bases from J, the gap between germline ends came to 16 bases. The length of the CDR3 is 13 residues. The CDR3 DNA sequence: TGCAGCGCTGCGCCGGCCCAGGGCTACGAGCAGTACTTC. Protein sequence: CSAAPAQGYEQYF.

The gene calls are TRBV11-3 and TRBJ1-3; D call uncertain. Germline assignment: CDR1 SGHNT and CDR2 YENEEA. The CDR3 covers 15 residues. V was cut by 2 bases and J by 0 bases, with 8 bases left in between. CDR3 nucleotide sequence: TGTGCCAGCAGCTTATCTGGGAGCTCTGGAAACACCATATATTTT. Translated, it gives CASSLSGSSGNTIYF.

The genes are TRBV19 and TRBJ2-1; 7 bases are a match to TRBD2. The CDR3 length is 16 residues. Germline V CDR1 and CDR2: LNHDA, SQIVND (reference sequence). V lost 9 bases to trimming and J lost 4 bases; unmatched junction nucleotides: 15. CDR3 DNA: TGTGCCAGCCGAGGGTCCCTAGCGGATTTATACAATGAGCAGTTCTTC. Residues: CASRGSLADLYNEQFF. The complete variable domain, with remaining parts taken from reference TRBV19 and TRBJ2-1, reads DGGITQSPKYLFRKEGQNVTLSCEQNLNHDAMYWYRQDPGQGLRLIYYSQIVNDFQKGDIAEGYSVSREKKESFPLTVTSAQKNPTAFYLCASRGSLADLYNEQFFGPGTRLTVL.

This chain links TRBV2 with TRBJ2-3, with 7 positions matching TRBD1. V was clipped by 1 base and J by 2 bases; unmatched bases: 9. Germline V gene sequence: CDR1 SNHLY, CDR2 FYNNEI. There are 17 residues in the CDR3. CDR3 coding DNA: TGTGCCAGCAGTGAAGATAGGGGGACAGAACTCACAGATACGCAGTATTTT. Its protein is CASSEDRGTELTDTQYF.

This sequence joins TRBV29-1 and TRBJ2-5, with 8 bases matching TRBD1. CDR3 size: 13 residues. V gave up 3 bases and J gave up 5 bases; unmatched junction bases: 5. Germline V gene lookup returns CDR1 SQVTM and CDR2 ANQGSEA. The CDR3 DNA is TGCAGCGTTGATGGCAGGGGGCGTGAGACCCAGTACTTC. It specifies CSVDGRGRETQYF.

V and J are TRBV7-9 and TRBJ1-4; possible D gene TRBD1, 5 bases. Germline V gives CDR1 SEHNR, CDR2 FQNEAQ (reference sequence). The CDR3 is 18 residues long. V lost 4 bases and J 7 bases, leaving 25 bases between the germline ends. CDR3 region: CASSSPRASGLLTEKLFF. The DNA for the CDR3 is TGTGCCAGCAGCTCCCCGAGGGCATCGGGACTCTTGACTGAAAAACTGTTTTTT.

The genes are TRBV5-1 and TRBJ2-5, with a possible D match to TRBD1 (5 bases). Germline CDR1 is SGHRS and CDR2 is YFSETQ. The CDR3 is made up of 15 amino acids. V gave up 5 bases and J gave up 1 base, with 15 bases separating them. This chain's CDR3 is CASSGASGFQETQYF. Written as DNA, the CDR3 is TGCGCCAGCAGTGGGGCTTCAGGGTTCCAAGAGACCCAGTACTTC. The full variable domain, rest sourced from reference TRBV5-1 and TRBJ2-5, is KAGVTQTPRYLIKTRGQQVTLSCSPISGHRSVSWYQQTPGQGLQFLFEYFSETQRNKGNFPGRFSGRQFSNSRSEMNVSTLELGDSALYLCASSGASGFQETQYFGPGTRLLVL.

This chain joins TRBV4-2 and TRBJ2-1; 7 bases are a match to TRBD2. From germline, CDR1 is LGHNA and CDR2 YNFKEQ. The V gene end was trimmed by 5 bases and the J gene end by 6 bases; junction bases not matched to a gene: 10. This CDR3 has 15 amino acids. CDR3 nucleotide sequence: TGTGCCAGCAGCAAAACTAGCGTAGGAGTCAATGAGCAGTTCTTC. This encodes CASSKTSVGVNEQFF.

The chain joins TRBV6-6 to TRBJ2-7; the D call may be TRBD1 or TRBD2 (5 bases each). V was clipped by 6 bases and J by 4 bases, with 19 bases between them. The CDR3 is made up of 15 amino acids. Germline V lookup: CDR1 MNHNY, CDR2 SVGAGI (reference sequence). CDR3 amino acids: CASRLRRDPLYEQYF. In nucleotides, the CDR3 is TGTGCCAGCAGATTGCGCCGGGACCCTCTTTACGAGCAGTACTTC.

The chain uses TRBV7-2 and TRBJ2-3; 11 nucleotides line up with TRBD1. The length of the CDR3 is 14 residues. V lost 3 bases to trimming and J lost 5 bases; unmatched junction nucleotides: 1. In germline, CDR1 is SGHTA, CDR2 FQGNSA. DNA for the CDR3: TGTGCCAGCAGCTTGGACAGGGGGCGAGATACGCAGTATTTT. This sequence encodes CASSLDRGRDTQYF.

This chain joins TRBV7-8 and TRBJ1-4; TRBD1 might be the D (5 bases). Trimming took off 1 base at V and 7 bases at J, with 13 bases between the two ends. This CDR3 spans 15 amino acids. The germline gives CDR1 SGHVS, CDR2 FQNEAQ. The CDR3 loop is CASSLVSGLFEKLFF. The CDR3 coding sequence is TGTGCCAGCAGCTTAGTTTCAGGGCTCTTTGAAAAACTGTTTTTT.

With regard to this clone: The junction departs from germline at one end; a sequencing error may be responsible. V usage is TRBV7-9 and J usage is TRBJ2-3; D remains ambiguous. The CDR3 extends over 12 amino acids. From germline, CDR1 is SEHNR and CDR2 FQNEAQ (reference sequence). This CDR3 reads CSTAQGPDTQYF. The CDR3 bases are TGCAGCACTGCTCAAGGGCCAGATACGCAGTATTTT.

The V call is TRBV10-3, the J call TRBJ2-5, with TRBD1 matching over 9 bases. The J call may be wrong; the DNA end is better matched by TRBJ2-7. The CDR3 runs 15 residues. Germline CDR1 and CDR2: ENHRY and SYGVKD. The CDR3: CAISDTGTGKHEQYF. CDR3 DNA sequence: TGTGCCATCAGTGATACCGGGACAGGGAAACACGAGCAGTACTTC.

The sample holds one count of this clone. The CDR3 bases are TGTGCCAGCAGACAAGAAGAGACCCAGTACTTC. It specifies CASRQEETQYF. The chain is built from TRBV6-5 and TRBJ2-5; D uncertain. Germline V lookup: CDR1 MNHEY, CDR2 SVGAGI. The CDR3 covers 11 residues. V lost 6 bases and J 3 bases, leaving 5 bases between the germline ends.

In DNA, the CDR3 is TGTGCCAGCAGCTTAGGGGCCCTTAGCAATCAGCCCCAGCATTTT. It encodes CASSLGALSNQPQHF. The V and J genes are TRBV7-6 and TRBJ1-5, with D unresolved. Trimming took off 1 base at V and 0 bases at J, with 7 bases between the two ends. The CDR3 has 15 amino acids. Germline V gene sequence: CDR1 SGHVS, CDR2 FNYEAQ.

The chain carries TRBV5-6 and TRBJ2-3; D tentatively reads TRBD1 or TRBD2 (6 bases each). V shed 5 bases and J shed 1 base, with 14 bases lying between them. The germline gives CDR1 SGHDT, CDR2 YYEEEE. The CDR3 has 15 amino acids. The CDR3 DNA reads as TGTGCCAGCAGTTGGAGGGGGTCGGGCACAGATACGCAGTATTTT. This translates into CASSWRGSGTDTQYF.

V and J are TRBV7-2 and TRBJ1-3; a weak D match, TRBD1 (5 bases). The CDR3 spans 14 residues. V was shortened by 1 base and J by 4 bases, with 8 bases between the two germline ends. The V gene's germline CDR1 is SGHTA and CDR2 FQGNSA. DNA for the CDR3: TGTGCCAGCAGCTTAGGACAGATCGGAAACACCATATATTTT. Amino acids: CASSLGQIGNTIYF.

The chain joins TRBV19 to TRBJ1-4, with a tentative D call TRBD1 (5 bases). The CDR3 is 13 residues long. CDR1 is LNHDA and CDR2 is SQIVND in the germline V gene (reference sequence). Trimming took off 2 bases at V and 14 bases at J, with 15 bases between the two ends. The CDR3: CASSIFWGRDLFF. The CDR3 DNA follows: TGTGCCAGTAGTATATTTTGGGGCCGGGATCTGTTTTTT.

V is TRBV27 and J is TRBJ2-7, with a possible D match to TRBD1 (6 bases). The CDR3 length is 13 residues. In germline, CDR1 is MNHEY, CDR2 SMNVEV (reference sequence). Trimming shortened V by 6 bases and J by 1 base, and 10 bases separated the two germline ends. The CDR3 DNA sequence: TGTGCCAGCAGCCTAGGACAGTCCTACGAGCAGTACTTC. Its protein product is CASSLGQSYEQYF.

The chain has TRBV27 and TRBJ2-7; 11 nucleotides match TRBD1. In germline, CDR1 is MNHEY, CDR2 SMNVEV (reference sequence). The length of the CDR3 is 13 residues. V lost 9 bases, J lost 4 bases, and 5 bases stayed unmatched. The CDR3 nucleotides are TGTGCCAGTAGGACAGGGGGCATGTACGAGCAGTACTTC. This gives the protein CASRTGGMYEQYF.

The chain recombines TRBV4-1 with TRBJ1-5, with D unclear. Trimming removed 0 bases from V and 5 bases from J, with 11 bases in between. This CDR3 region has 15 residues. The germline V gene has CDR1 MGHRA and CDR2 YSYEKL. The chain's CDR3 is CASSQDPGSDQPQHF. In DNA, the CDR3 is TGCGCCAGCAGCCAAGACCCGGGGTCCGATCAGCCCCAGCATTTT.

The rearrangement joins TRBV4-1 to TRBJ2-3; weak D call: TRBD1 (6 bases). The length of the CDR3 is 16 residues. Trimming left V 1 base short and J 3 bases short, with 14 bases between. Germline values: CDR1 MGHRA, CDR2 YSYEKL. The CDR3 is CASSQVTGQQTDTQYF. In DNA form, the CDR3 reads TGCGCCAGCAGCCAAGTAACAGGACAGCAGACAGATACGCAGTATTTT.

For the CDR3, the DNA is TGTGCCTCAGGTCGCGGAAACACCATATATTTT. It specifies CASGRGNTIYF. The V call is TRBV28, the J call TRBJ1-3; D not certain. Trimming took 11 bases from V and 4 from J, leaving 9 bases between them. From germline, CDR1 is MDHEN and CDR2 SYDVKM. CDR3 length: 11 residues.

This chain uses TRBV9 with TRBJ2-1; 9 bases agree with TRBD2. The CDR3 contains 14 residues. The V gene's germline CDR1 is SGDLS and CDR2 YYNGEE. J lost 10 bases, V lost 4 bases, and 9 bases had no gene match. The chain's CDR3 is CASSPGAGGGEQFF. The CDR3, as DNA: TGTGCCAGCAGCCCCGGGGCGGGAGGGGGGGAGCAGTTCTTC.

This chain joins TRBV19 and TRBJ2-5, with 9 bases fitting TRBD1. V dropped 8 bases and J dropped 5; count of bases not matched to a gene: 15. The CDR3 is 16 amino acids. The germline gives CDR1 LNHDA, CDR2 SQIVND (reference sequence). CDR3 coding DNA: TGTGCCAGTGCCCCCTGGGGACAGGGAGTTGCGGAGACCCAGTACTTC. Translation gives CASAPWGQGVAETQYF.

J is TRBJ2-5 and V is TRBV20-1, with no clear D. The CDR3 runs 11 residues. V lost 8 bases and J lost 1, with 8 bases in between. From germline, CDR1 is DFQATT and CDR2 SNEGSKA (reference sequence). The CDR3 here is CSSYSQETQYF. The CDR3 bases are TGCAGTTCCTACAGCCAAGAGACCCAGTACTTC.

V is TRBV7-2 and J is TRBJ2-5; D could derive from TRBD1 or TRBD2 (6 bases each). CDR1 SGHTA and CDR2 FQGNSA come from the germline V gene. The CDR3 length is 17 residues. V lost 6 bases and J lost 1, with 21 bases in between. The CDR3 region is CASSFTGSLGAQETQYF. CDR3 sequence (DNA): TGTGCCAGCAGTTTCACCGGGAGTTTGGGGGCCCAAGAGACCCAGTACTTC.